The T cell receptor beta chain described here comes from a study of cytomegalovirus exposure and HLA in healthy donors. PCR amplification relied on 60 Vbeta primers (plus 13 Jbeta primers). Repertoires were generated with immunoSEQ multiplex PCR, while TCRdb's copy carries only in-frame clones and drops some. The sample records roughly 190,000 clones, about 80% being singletons. The germline V gene has CDR1 GTSNPN and CDR2 SVGIG (reference sequence). Trimming took 2 bases from V and 6 from J, leaving 14 bases between them. This CDR3 spans 13 amino acids. This chain connects TRBV30 to TRBJ2-7, with D possibly TRBD1 on 5 matching bases. Sequencing was carried out using PBMCs. This receptor was identified in a man in his forties or fifties in good health and CMV-seropositive. Written as DNA, the CDR3 is TGTGCCTGGAGTCCCTCAGGGATGTTCGAGCAGTACTTC. Its protein is CAWSPSGMFEQYF.